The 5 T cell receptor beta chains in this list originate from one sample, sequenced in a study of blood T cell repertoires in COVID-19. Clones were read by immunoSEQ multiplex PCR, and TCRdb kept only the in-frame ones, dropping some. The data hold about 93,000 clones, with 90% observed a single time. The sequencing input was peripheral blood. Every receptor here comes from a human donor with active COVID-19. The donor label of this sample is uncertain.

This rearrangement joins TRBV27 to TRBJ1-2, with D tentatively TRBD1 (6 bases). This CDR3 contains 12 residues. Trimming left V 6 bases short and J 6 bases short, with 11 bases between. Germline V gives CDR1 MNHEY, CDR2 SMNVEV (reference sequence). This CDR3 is CASRNRVHGYTF. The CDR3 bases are TGTGCCAGCAGAAACAGGGTCCATGGCTACACCTTC.

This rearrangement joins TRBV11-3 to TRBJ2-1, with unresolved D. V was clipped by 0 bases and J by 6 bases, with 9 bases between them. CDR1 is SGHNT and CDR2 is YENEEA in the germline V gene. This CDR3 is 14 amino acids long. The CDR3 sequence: CASSLDSRVNEQFF. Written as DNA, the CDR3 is TGTGCCAGCAGCTTAGATTCTCGGGTCAATGAGCAGTTCTTC. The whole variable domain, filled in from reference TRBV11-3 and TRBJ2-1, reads EAGVVQSPRYKIIEKKQPVAFWCNPISGHNTLYWYLQNLGQGPELLIRYENEEAVDDSQLPKDRFSAERLKGVDSTLKIQPAELGDSAVYLCASSLDSRVNEQFFGPGTRLTVL.

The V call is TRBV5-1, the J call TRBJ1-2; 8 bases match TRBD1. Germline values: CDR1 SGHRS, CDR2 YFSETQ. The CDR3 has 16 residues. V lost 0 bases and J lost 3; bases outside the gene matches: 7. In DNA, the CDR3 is TGCGCCAGCAGCTTGGGCCAGGGGGCGTCTCACTATGGCTACACCTTC. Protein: CASSLGQGASHYGYTF.

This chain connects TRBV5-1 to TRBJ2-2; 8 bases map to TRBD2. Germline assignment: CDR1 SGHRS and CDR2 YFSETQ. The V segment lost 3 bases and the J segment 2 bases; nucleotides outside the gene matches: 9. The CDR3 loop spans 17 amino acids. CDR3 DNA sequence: TGCGCCAGCAGCTACTACCCGGGGGGGCGAAACACCGGGGAGCTGTTTTTT. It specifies CASSYYPGGRNTGELFF.

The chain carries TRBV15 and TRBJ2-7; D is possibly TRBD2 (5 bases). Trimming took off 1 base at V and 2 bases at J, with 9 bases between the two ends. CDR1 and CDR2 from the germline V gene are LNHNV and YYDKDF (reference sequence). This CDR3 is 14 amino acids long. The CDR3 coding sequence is TGTGCCACCAGCAGAGGAACTAGTCCCTACGAGCAGTACTTC. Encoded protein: CATSRGTSPYEQYF. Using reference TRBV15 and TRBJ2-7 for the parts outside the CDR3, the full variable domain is DAMVIQNPRYQVTQFGKPVTLSCSQTLNHNVMYWYQQKSSQAPKLLFHYYDKDFNNEADTPDNFQSRRPNTSFCFLDIRSPGLGDTAMYLCATSRGTSPYEQYFGPGTRLTVT.